The 18 T cell receptor beta chains given below trace back to one sample, sequenced in a study of regulatory T cells in long-lasting Graves disease. Stated time point: persistent/refractory GD, antithyroid drugs over 5 years with positive TRAb. PBMC RNA served as the TCR library source. Library construction for TCR beta used iRepertoire HTBI primers and Arm-PCR of CDR3 regions. TCRdb reprocessed the multiplex PCR reads via MiXCR and lists one record per CDR3 protein. Of 700,000 or so distinct CDR3 sequences listed, 25% to 30% were seen once; the top ten hold around 42%. The sample consisted of peripheral blood mononuclear cells (PBMCs), taken when the disease was refractory, from a patient treated with antithyroid drugs. Receptors originate from a female donor with Graves disease.

This clonotype was detected only a few times. The genes are TRBV7-9 and TRBJ1-2; D perhaps matches TRBD1 (5 bases). The V end lost 6 bases, the J end lost 4 bases, and 12 bases lay between the germline ends. Germline V gene sequence: CDR1 SEHNR, CDR2 FQNEAQ (reference sequence). The CDR3 is 13 amino acids. The CDR3 DNA is TGTGCCAGCAGTATGGGGGGGACCTATGGCTACACCTTC. It yields the protein CASSMGGTYGYTF.

Ten or more counts support this clonotype. The J gene is TRBJ2-7, the V gene TRBV12-3 or TRBV12-4; no clear D gene. The CDR3 sequence is 13 residues long. V lost 2 bases and J lost 6, with 11 bases in between. The CDR3 sequence: CASSLSFRSEQYF. In nucleotides, the CDR3 is TGTGCCAGCAGTTTATCGTTCAGGTCCGAGCAGTACTTC.

The gene calls are TRBV27 and TRBJ1-1; no clear D gene. CDR1 is MNHEY and CDR2 is SMNVEV in the germline V gene (reference sequence). The CDR3 has 13 amino acids. V lost 2 bases and J lost 5, with 9 bases in between. This CDR3 is CASSLNVRTEAFF. The DNA for the CDR3 is TGTGCCAGCAGTTTAAACGTTCGGACTGAAGCTTTCTTT.

V is TRBV6-1 and J is TRBJ1-3; the D is unclear. V shed 8 bases and J shed 1 base, with 12 bases lying between them. This CDR3 region has 14 residues. Germline V lookup: CDR1 MNHNS, CDR2 SASEGT. The CDR3 protein is CASASSISGNTIYF. The CDR3 nucleotides are TGTGCCAGCGCGTCGAGTATTTCTGGAAACACCATATATTTT.

This clonotype was detected only a few times. The chain carries TRBV20-1 and TRBJ1-2; the match to TRBD1 covers 9 bases. V shed 5 bases, J shed 7 bases, and the junction held 8 bases outside the gene matches. The CDR3 length is 13 residues. The germline V gene has CDR1 DFQATT and CDR2 SNEGSKA (reference sequence). The CDR3 reads CSADPGQGGGYTF. CDR3 sequence (DNA): TGCAGTGCTGATCCGGGACAGGGTGGTGGCTACACCTTC.

The V gene is TRBV19, the J gene TRBJ2-7; D may be TRBD1 or TRBD2 (6 bases each). V was pared by 8 bases and J by 4 bases, with 12 bases between. CDR3 length: 12 residues. The germline CDR1 and CDR2 sequences are LNHDA and SQIVND (reference sequence). DNA for the CDR3: TGTGCCAGTCGAGGGGGGCAGTACGAGCAGTACTTC. Its protein is CASRGGQYEQYF.

The sample holds a few counts of this clonotype. The rearrangement uses TRBV2 and TRBJ2-2; 9 positions match TRBD2. Germline lookup yields CDR1 SNHLY and CDR2 FYNNEI. J gave up 3 bases and V 7 bases, and 6 bases lay outside the gene matches. The CDR3 covers 15 residues. The CDR3 DNA is TGTGCCAGCACCCCCCCTAGCGGGGACACCGGGGAGCTGTTTTTT. This translates into CASTPPSGDTGELFF.

The rearrangement uses TRBV30 and TRBJ1-2; D unresolved. The CDR3 is 13 residues long. V gave up 1 base and J gave up 6 bases, with 12 bases separating them. Germline assignment: CDR1 GTSNPN and CDR2 SVGIG (reference sequence). The CDR3 coding sequence is TGTGCCTGGAGTGCTGGCCCACCCCATGGCTACACCTTC. It is translated as CAWSAGPPHGYTF.

The V and J genes are TRBV19 and TRBJ2-5; 8 positions agree with TRBD2. The CDR3 extends over 15 amino acids. Trimming cost V 3 bases and J 5 bases; bases outside gene matches: 8. Germline lookup yields CDR1 LNHDA and CDR2 SQIVND (reference sequence). The CDR3 DNA is TGTGCCAGTAGTATCCCAAGCGGGAGCGGTGAGACCCAGTACTTC. Translated: CASSIPSGSGETQYF.

The J gene is TRBJ1-5, the V gene TRBV7-8, with D possibly being TRBD1 (6 bases). Trimming stripped 5 bases from V and 5 bases from J, with 16 bases between. Germline CDR1 reads SGHVS; CDR2 reads FQNEAQ. The CDR3 has 15 amino acids. The CDR3: CASSPLGGGYQPQHF. The CDR3 bases are TGTGCCAGCAGCCCACTCGGGGGGGGCTATCAGCCCCAGCATTTT. The full variable domain, in which reference TRBV7-8 and TRBJ1-5 provide the parts outside the CDR3, is GAGVSQSPRYKVAKRGQDVALRCDPISGHVSLFWYQQALGQGPEFLTYFQNEAQLDKSGLPSDRFFAERPEGSVSTLKIQRTQQEDSAVYLCASSPLGGGYQPQHFGDGTRLSIL.

The sample holds a few counts of this clonotype. The J gene is TRBJ1-5, the V gene TRBV7-8; D is uncertain. Germline V CDR1 and CDR2: SGHVS, FQNEAQ. Trimming removed 6 bases at V and 4 bases at J, with 10 bases between. This CDR3 is built from 13 residues. The CDR3 DNA follows: TGTGCCAGCAGTCAAGACACGAATCAGCCCCAGCATTTT. Encoded protein: CASSQDTNQPQHF.

This clonotype was found many times. The chain employs TRBV6-9 and TRBJ2-7; D remains unclear. Germline lookup yields CDR1 MNHGY and CDR2 SVAAGI. V lost 4 bases to trimming and J lost 5 bases, with 6 bases between them. CDR3 length: 11 amino acids. The DNA of the CDR3 is TGTGCCAGCAGTTTCAAGGACGAGCAGTACTTC. Protein sequence: CASSFKDEQYF.

The gene calls are TRBV19 and TRBJ2-5; D gene uncertain. This CDR3 has 15 amino acids. Germline V gives CDR1 LNHDA, CDR2 SQIVND (reference sequence). The V end was cut by 6 bases, the J end by 1 base, with 15 bases between. The CDR3 here is CASRPRSGGQETQYF. The DNA for the CDR3 is TGTGCCAGTAGGCCCCGATCGGGCGGCCAAGAGACCCAGTACTTC.

This clonotype was seen more than once but under ten times. V usage is TRBV7-2 and J usage is TRBJ2-7; 8 bases match TRBD2. CDR1 is SGHTA, CDR2 FQGNSA, per germline. The length of the CDR3 is 16 residues. V lost 0 bases to trimming and J lost 3 bases; unmatched junction nucleotides: 7. The CDR3 region has the DNA TGTGCCAGCAGCTTAGCGATCAGCGGGAGTTTCTACGAGCAGTACTTC. As protein: CASSLAISGSFYEQYF. Filled out from reference TRBV7-2 and TRBJ2-7, the complete variable domain reads GAGVSQSPSNKVTEKGKDVELRCDPISGHTALYWYRQSLGQGLEFLIYFQGNSAPDKSGLPSDRFSAERTGGSVSTLTIQRTQQEDSAVYLCASSLAISGSFYEQYFGPGTRLTVT.

This chain joins TRBV29-1 and TRBJ2-4, with 9 positions matching TRBD1. Germline V CDR1 and CDR2: SQVTM, ANQGSEA. The junction had 6 bases not matched to a gene; V was cut back by 6 bases and J by 6 bases. This CDR3 region has 13 residues. CDR3 region: CSVGQGPGNIQYF. The CDR3 DNA sequence: TGCAGCGTGGGACAGGGACCTGGAAACATTCAGTACTTC.

The V gene is TRBV20-1, the J gene TRBJ1-1; TRBD1 might be the D (5 bases). Per the germline V gene, CDR1 is DFQATT and CDR2 is SNEGSKA (reference sequence). With 1 base removed from V and 0 bases from J, the gap between germline ends came to 21 bases. This CDR3 spans 18 amino acids. The CDR3 is CSARARDLQRPMNTEAFF. As DNA, the CDR3 is TGCAGTGCTAGAGCCCGGGACCTACAACGACCTATGAACACTGAAGCTTTCTTT.

In this sample, this clonotype turned up a few times. The rearrangement links TRBV6-1 to TRBJ1-3; TRBD1 aligns across 8 bases. CDR3 length equals 15 residues. V shed 4 bases and J 0 bases; nucleotides not matched to a gene: 2. CDR1 and CDR2 from the germline V gene are MNHNS and SASEGT. This chain's CDR3 is CASSVTGDSGNTIYF. CDR3 DNA: TGTGCCAGCAGTGTGACAGGGGACTCTGGAAACACCATATATTTT.

This chain connects TRBV7-9 to TRBJ1-5; a possible D gene is TRBD1 (5 bases). The germline V gene encodes CDR1 SEHNR and CDR2 FQNEAQ (reference sequence). This CDR3 contains 17 residues. The V end lost 1 base, the J end lost 0 bases, and 13 bases lay between the germline ends. The CDR3 here is CASSLVQGASSNQPQHF. CDR3 DNA sequence: TGTGCCAGCAGCTTAGTGCAAGGGGCATCTAGCAATCAGCCCCAGCATTTT.